These T cell receptor beta chains were read from a single sample in a study of cytomegalovirus exposure and HLA in healthy donors. Libraries were prepared by immunoSEQ multiplex PCR; TCRdb keeps only in-frame clonotypes and omits some of them. The data contain 82,000 or so clones, roughly 95% of them singletons. Sequencing input: PBMCs. These receptors originate from a woman between 18 and 30 years old in good health and CMV-seronegative. Both conserved end residues are part of each CDR3. The D gene is left open where the match is weak.

V gene: TRBV10-1; J gene: TRBJ2-3; D gene: TRBD1; CDR3 DNA: TGCGCCAGCACCCGAGGGACAGGGAGGGCAGATACGCAGTATTTT; CDR3 protein: CASTRGTGRADTQYF
V gene: TRBV21-1; J gene: TRBJ2-7; D gene: -; CDR3 DNA: TGTGCCAGCAGCTCCCACCCATTACTTTCCTACGAGCAGTACTTC; CDR3 protein: CASSSHPLLSYEQYF
V gene: TRBV7-9; J gene: TRBJ1-6; D gene: TRBD1; CDR3 DNA: TGTGCCAGCAGCGCCGGGACAGGGGGAAATTCACCCCTCCACTTT; CDR3 protein: CASSAGTGGNSPLHF
V gene: TRBV4-3; J gene: TRBJ2-1; D gene: -; CDR3 DNA: TGCGCCAGCAGCGGAGGGCCCCGATTTTCCTACAATGAGCAGTTCTTC; CDR3 protein: CASSGGPRFSYNEQFF
V gene: TRBV2; J gene: TRBJ2-5; D gene: TRBD2; CDR3 DNA: TGTGCCAGCAGTTCCGCTAGCGGGGGGGCCCGAGAGACCCAGTACTTC; CDR3 protein: CASSSASGGARETQYF
V gene: TRBV28; J gene: TRBJ2-7; D gene: TRBD1; CDR3 DNA: TGTGCCAGCAGTCTTGACAGGGGTTGGGACGAGCAGTACTTC; CDR3 protein: CASSLDRGWDEQYF
V gene: TRBV14; J gene: TRBJ1-4; D gene: TRBD1; CDR3 DNA: TGTGCCAGCAGCCGGACAGGGAGGAAACTGTTTTTT; CDR3 protein: CASSRTGRKLFF
V gene: TRBV7-8; J gene: TRBJ1-5; D gene: -; CDR3 DNA: TGTGCCAGCAGCAGCGCGCGGGGGCGCGGGCAGCCCCAGCATTTT; CDR3 protein: CASSSARGRGQPQHF
V gene: TRBV5-4; J gene: TRBJ2-1; D gene: TRBD2; CDR3 DNA: TGTGCCAGCAGCCGTAGCGGGGGTTCCTATGATGAGCAGTTCTTC; CDR3 protein: CASSRSGGSYDEQFF
V gene: TRBV7-2; J gene: TRBJ2-5; D gene: TRBD1; CDR3 DNA: TGTGCCAGCAGCTTAGACAGGGGGGAGACCCAGTACTTC; CDR3 protein: CASSLDRGETQYF
V gene: TRBV27; J gene: TRBJ2-7; D gene: -; CDR3 DNA: TGTGCCAGCAGTCTCTATGGGGTAGCGAGCTCCTACGAGCAGTACTTC; CDR3 protein: CASSLYGVASSYEQYF
V gene: TRBV6-4; J gene: TRBJ2-3; D gene: TRBD2; CDR3 DNA: TGTGCCAGCAGTGGTCCAGCGGGAGCGAACACAGATACGCAGTATTTT; CDR3 protein: CASSGPAGANTDTQYF
V gene: TRBV7-2; J gene: TRBJ2-2; D gene: TRBD2; CDR3 DNA: TGTGCCAGCAGCTTTGGGGGGGTACGGGGCGGGGAGCTGTTTTTT; CDR3 protein: CASSFGGVRGGELFF
V gene: TRBV18; J gene: TRBJ1-1; D gene: -; CDR3 DNA: TGTGCCAGCTCACCACCGGGGGGGCGAGCTTTCTTT; CDR3 protein: CASSPPGGRAFF
V gene: TRBV6-5; J gene: TRBJ2-2; D gene: TRBD1; CDR3 DNA: TGTGCCAGCAGTTACTCCGGGACAGGGGGCTCCGGGGAGCTGTTTTTT; CDR3 protein: CASSYSGTGGSGELFF
V gene: TRBV7-6; J gene: TRBJ1-1; D gene: TRBD1; CDR3 DNA: TGTGCCAGCAGCTTAGAGGCAGGGGGTAACACTGAAGCTTTCTTT; CDR3 protein: CASSLEAGGNTEAFF
V gene: TRBV11-2; J gene: TRBJ2-5; D gene: TRBD2; CDR3 DNA: TGTGCCAGCAGCTCCGCCCGGACTAGCGGGGGCGCACAAGAGACCCAGTACTTC; CDR3 protein: CASSSARTSGGAQETQYF
V gene: TRBV6-1; J gene: TRBJ2-4; D gene: -; CDR3 DNA: TGTGCCAGTGTTCGGGGGGCCTCATTAAACATTCAGTACTTC; CDR3 protein: CASVRGASLNIQYF